These 19 T cell receptor beta chains came from one sample sequenced in a study of T-cell memory formation after mild COVID-19. Each CDR3 protein is one row after TCRdb ran MiXCR on the 5' RACE reads. This sample has around 320,000 distinct CDR3 sequences; roughly 21% occur once, and the top ten carry 21%. The sequencing sample was made of PBMCs or a T cell subset sorted from them (not recorded which). These TCRs come from a man younger than 35 who had mild COVID-19 (a few samples of this study predate the infection). Cell type and time point are not known.

The DNA for the CDR3 is TGTGCCAGCAGTCAGGGACAGAGCTCCTACGAGCAGTACTTC. It yields the protein CASSQGQSSYEQYF. This chain links TRBV6-2 or TRBV6-3 with TRBJ2-7, with 7 bases aligning to TRBD1. The CDR3 runs 14 residues. From germline, CDR1 is MNHEY and CDR2 SVGEGT. With V trimmed by 5 bases and J by 0 bases, 4 bases remained unmatched.

The genes are TRBV10-3 and TRBJ2-7; TRBD2 is a possible D gene (6 bases). The germline CDR1 and CDR2 sequences are ENHRY and SYGVKD. This CDR3 has 13 amino acids. The V and J ends lost 4 bases and 2 bases respectively, with 9 bases between them. Here the CDR3 DNA reads TGTGCCATCAGTGGGGGGGAGGCCTACGAGCAGTACTTC. Protein: CAISGGEAYEQYF.

The V and J genes are TRBV11-2 and TRBJ1-1, with a tentative D call TRBD1 (6 bases). The germline CDR1 and CDR2 sequences are SGHAT and FQNNGV. V lost 2 bases, J lost 6 bases, and 10 bases lay in between. The CDR3 is 13 residues long. The chain's CDR3 is CASSLLGGAEAFF. The CDR3 coding sequence is TGTGCCAGCAGCTTATTGGGGGGCGCTGAAGCTTTCTTT.

This clonotype was counted between two and nine times. This chain connects TRBV18 to TRBJ2-1; D gene ambiguous. The CDR3 runs 12 residues. V was clipped by 6 bases and J by 13 bases, with 16 bases between them. Per germline, CDR1 KGHSH and CDR2 LQKENI. The CDR3 nucleotides are TGTGCCAGCTCCCCGGACCAGGAACTCCAGTTCTTC. It is translated as CASSPDQELQFF.

This clonotype was found a few times. This rearrangement joins TRBV6-5 to TRBJ1-2; 8 bases are shared with TRBD1. The J segment lost 2 bases and the V segment lost 10 bases, leaving 3 bases of the junction unmatched. Germline assignment: CDR1 MNHEY and CDR2 SVGAGI. The length of the CDR3 is 12 residues. The CDR3 loop is CAIRGQNYGYTF. The CDR3 DNA is TGTGCCATCAGGGGGCAGAACTATGGCTACACCTTC.

In its sample, this clonotype was seen a few times. The rearrangement joins TRBV5-5 to TRBJ2-5; no clear D gene. CDR1 and CDR2 (germline): SGHKS, YYEKEE (reference sequence). The germline V and J ends were trimmed by 4 bases and 2 bases, with 9 bases remaining between them. The CDR3 consists of 13 residues. The CDR3 nucleotides read TGTGCCAGCAGCCCGGAGAATCAAGAGACCCAGTACTTC. Encoded protein: CASSPENQETQYF.

The chain joins TRBV29-1 to TRBJ1-2; no clear D. The CDR3 loop spans 12 amino acids. V lost 2 bases and J 3 bases, leaving 7 bases between the germline ends. The germline V gene encodes CDR1 SQVTM and CDR2 ANQGSEA. CDR3 coding DNA: TGCAGCGTTGAACTAGACGACTATGGCTACACCTTC. Amino acids: CSVELDDYGYTF. Combining the CDR3 with reference TRBV29-1 and TRBJ1-2 gives the whole variable domain SAVISQKPSRDICQRGTSLTIQCQVDSQVTMMFWYRQQPGQSLTLIATANQGSEATYESGFVIDKFPISRPNLTFSTLTVSNMSPEDSSIYLCSVELDDYGYTFGSGTRLTVV.

On this clonotype itself: The junction does not match germline at one end; this may be a read error. The gene calls are TRBV7-9 and TRBJ2-5; D may be TRBD1 or TRBD2 (6 bases each). This CDR3 comprises 17 residues. Germline values: CDR1 SEHNR, CDR2 FQNEAQ (reference sequence). CDR3 region: CASSFQGGKSSSETKYF. The DNA of the CDR3 is TGTGCCAGCAGCTTCCAAGGGGGGAAATCGTCGTCGGAGACCAAGTACTTC. The full variable domain, completed using reference TRBV7-9 and TRBJ2-5, is DTGVSQNPRHKITKRGQNVTFRCDPISEHNRLYWYRQTLGQGPEFLTYFQNEAQLEKSRLLSDRFSAERPKGSFSTLEIQRTEQGDSAMYLCASSFQGGKSSSETKYFGPGTRLLVL.

At least ten counts were recorded for this clonotype. The V gene is TRBV6-5, the J gene TRBJ2-5; unclear D gene. The CDR3 totals 15 residues. Germline V gene lookup returns CDR1 MNHEY and CDR2 SVGAGI. Trimming pared 4 bases from V and 0 bases from J, leaving 12 bases between. CDR3: CASSLAATYQETQYF. In DNA, the CDR3 is TGTGCCAGCAGTTTGGCTGCGACGTACCAAGAGACCCAGTACTTC.

This clonotype was counted between two and nine times. The chain employs TRBV7-9 and TRBJ2-5, with D unresolved. The CDR3 has 16 residues. V was shortened by 1 base and J by 2 bases, with 14 bases between the two germline ends. The germline V gene encodes CDR1 SEHNR and CDR2 FQNEAQ (reference sequence). This CDR3 reads CASSLGGGQQQETQYF. In DNA form, the CDR3 reads TGTGCCAGCAGCTTAGGAGGTGGTCAGCAGCAAGAGACCCAGTACTTC.

This clonotype has only a few counts. The V call is TRBV27, the J call TRBJ2-3; D uncertain. Germline CDR1 MNHEY, CDR2 SMNVEV (reference sequence). The CDR3 loop spans 14 amino acids. V was pared by 5 bases and J by 2 bases, with 11 bases between. The DNA for the CDR3 is TGTGCCAGCAGTCCCTCCCAGGTCACAGATACGCAGTATTTT. Its translation is CASSPSQVTDTQYF.

There are many counts of this clonotype. The chain is built from TRBV28 and TRBJ2-7; TRBD1 is a possible D gene (5 bases). The CDR3 spans 15 residues. V lost 5 bases to trimming and J lost 4 bases, with 18 bases between them. The germline V gene encodes CDR1 MDHEN and CDR2 SYDVKM. CDR3 coding DNA: TGTGCCAGCAGTGACACCTTAGGGGCCTTTTACGAGCAGTACGTC. It translates to CASSDTLGAFYEQYV.

J is TRBJ2-7 and V is TRBV11-2; D gene unclear. CDR1 is SGHAT, CDR2 FQNNGV, per germline. The CDR3 length is 13 residues. With 2 bases removed from V and 2 bases from J, the gap between germline ends came to 7 bases. CDR3 loop: CASSLSRTYEQYF. The CDR3 nucleotides read TGTGCCAGCAGCTTAAGCAGGACCTACGAGCAGTACTTC. The variable domain in full, completed from reference TRBV11-2 and TRBJ2-7, reads EAGVAQSPRYKIIEKRQSVAFWCNPISGHATLYWYQQILGQGPKLLIQFQNNGVVDDSQLPKDRFSAERLKGVDSTLKIQPAKLEDSAVYLCASSLSRTYEQYFGPGTRLTVT.

This clonotype has a handful of counts. The chain links TRBV12-3 or TRBV12-4 to TRBJ2-7; D is ambiguous. Trimming pared 4 bases from V and 2 bases from J, leaving 6 bases between. CDR3 length equals 12 residues. The CDR3 region has the DNA TGTGCCAGCAGTTCGCCCGCCTACGAGCAGTACTTC. Protein product: CASSSPAYEQYF.

This clonotype was recorded many times. CDR3 nucleotides: TGCGCCAGCAGCTTGCCACTAGGTGGAGATACGCAGTATTTT. This encodes CASSLPLGGDTQYF. The chain joins TRBV5-1 to TRBJ2-3, with D perhaps matching TRBD2 (5 bases). Trimming removed 1 base at V and 5 bases at J, with 11 bases between. CDR1 is SGHRS, CDR2 YFSETQ, per germline. The CDR3 extends over 14 amino acids.

This clonotype turned up a few times. The chain combines TRBV6-2 or TRBV6-3 with TRBJ2-4; the D gene is possibly TRBD1 (6 bases). V shed 8 bases and J shed 0 bases, with 8 bases lying between them. CDR3 size: 13 residues. From germline, CDR1 is MNHEY and CDR2 SVGEGT. The CDR3 region has the DNA TGTGCCAGCCAGACAGGAGCCAAAAACATTCAGTACTTC. It encodes CASQTGAKNIQYF.

This chain links TRBV5-1 with TRBJ2-1, with TRBD2 matching over 7 bases. With 2 bases clipped from V and 6 bases from J, the junction kept 8 bases outside the gene matches. Per germline, CDR1 SGHRS and CDR2 YFSETQ. The length of the CDR3 is 15 residues. CDR3: CASSFASGSLNEQFF. CDR3 sequence (DNA): TGCGCCAGCAGCTTTGCTAGCGGTTCTCTCAATGAGCAGTTCTTC.

This clonotype was observed a handful of times. J is TRBJ1-5 and V is TRBV12-3 or TRBV12-4, with D uncertain. Trimming shortened V by 3 bases and J by 6 bases, and 9 bases separated the two germline ends. The CDR3 has 13 residues. The CDR3: CASSFSPRQPQHF. The CDR3, as DNA: TGTGCCAGCAGTTTTTCTCCTCGTCAGCCCCAGCATTTT.

This clonotype showed up just a few times. The V call is TRBV7-2, the J call TRBJ2-3; TRBD1 is a possible D gene (5 bases). The CDR3 is 16 amino acids. Looked up from germline, CDR1 is SGHTA and CDR2 is FQGNSA. Trimming took 1 base from V and 2 from J, leaving 13 bases between them. The CDR3 region is CASSLEASTVTDTQYF. CDR3 sequence (DNA): TGTGCCAGCAGCTTAGAAGCGTCGACAGTCACAGATACGCAGTATTTT.